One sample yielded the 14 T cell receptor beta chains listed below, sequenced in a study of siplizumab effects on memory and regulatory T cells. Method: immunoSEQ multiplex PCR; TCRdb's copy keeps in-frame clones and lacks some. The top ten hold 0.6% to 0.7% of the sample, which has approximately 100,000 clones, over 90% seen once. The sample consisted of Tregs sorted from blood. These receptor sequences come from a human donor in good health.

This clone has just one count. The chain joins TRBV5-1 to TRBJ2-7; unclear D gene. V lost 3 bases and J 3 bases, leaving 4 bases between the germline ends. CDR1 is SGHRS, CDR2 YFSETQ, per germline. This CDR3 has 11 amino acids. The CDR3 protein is CASSWGYEQYF. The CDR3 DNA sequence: TGCGCCAGCAGCTGGGGCTACGAGCAGTACTTC. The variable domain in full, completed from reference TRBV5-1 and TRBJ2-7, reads KAGVTQTPRYLIKTRGQQVTLSCSPISGHRSVSWYQQTPGQGLQFLFEYFSETQRNKGNFPGRFSGRQFSNSRSEMNVSTLELGDSALYLCASSWGYEQYFGPGTRLTVT.

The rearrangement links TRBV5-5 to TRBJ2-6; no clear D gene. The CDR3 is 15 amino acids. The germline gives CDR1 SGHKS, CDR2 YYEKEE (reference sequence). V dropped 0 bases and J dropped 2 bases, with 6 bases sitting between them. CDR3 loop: CASSLGHTGANVLTF. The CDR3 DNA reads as TGTGCCAGCAGCTTGGGCCACACTGGGGCCAACGTCCTGACTTTC. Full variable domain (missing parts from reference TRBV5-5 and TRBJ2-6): DAGVTQSPTHLIKTRGQQVTLRCSPISGHKSVSWYQQVLGQGPQFIFQYYEKEERGRGNFPDRFSARQFPNYSSELNVNALLLGDSALYLCASSLGHTGANVLTFGAGSRLTVL.

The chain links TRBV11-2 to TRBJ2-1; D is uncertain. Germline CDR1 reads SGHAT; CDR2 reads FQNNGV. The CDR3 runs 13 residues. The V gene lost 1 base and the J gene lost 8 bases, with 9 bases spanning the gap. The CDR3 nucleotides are TGTGCCAGCAGCTTAGGGTATAGGGATGAGCAGTTCTTC. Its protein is CASSLGYRDEQFF.

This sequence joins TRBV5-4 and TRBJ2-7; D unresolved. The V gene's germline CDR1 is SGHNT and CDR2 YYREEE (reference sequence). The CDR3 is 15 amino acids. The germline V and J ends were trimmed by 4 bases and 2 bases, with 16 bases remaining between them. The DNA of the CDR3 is TGTGCCAGCAGCCTTCCGGGCCGAGGTCCCTACGAGCAGTACTTC. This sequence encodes CASSLPGRGPYEQYF.

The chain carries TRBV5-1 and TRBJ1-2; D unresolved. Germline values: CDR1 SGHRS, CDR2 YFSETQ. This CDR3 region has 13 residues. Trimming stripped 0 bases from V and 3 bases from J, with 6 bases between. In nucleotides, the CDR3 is TGCGCCAGCAGCTTGGGGCAGGACTATGGCTACACCTTC. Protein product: CASSLGQDYGYTF.

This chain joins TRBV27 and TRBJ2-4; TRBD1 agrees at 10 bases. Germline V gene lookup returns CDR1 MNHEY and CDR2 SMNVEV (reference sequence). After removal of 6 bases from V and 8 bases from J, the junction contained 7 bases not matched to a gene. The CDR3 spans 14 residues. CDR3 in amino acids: CASRPTGGADIQYF. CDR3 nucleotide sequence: TGTGCCAGCAGGCCGACAGGGGGCGCGGACATTCAGTACTTC.

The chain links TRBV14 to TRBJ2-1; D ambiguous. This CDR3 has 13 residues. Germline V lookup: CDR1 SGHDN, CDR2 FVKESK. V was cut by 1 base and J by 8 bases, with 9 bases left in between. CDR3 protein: CASSQAIFHEQFF. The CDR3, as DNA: TGTGCCAGCAGCCAAGCTATATTCCATGAGCAGTTCTTC.

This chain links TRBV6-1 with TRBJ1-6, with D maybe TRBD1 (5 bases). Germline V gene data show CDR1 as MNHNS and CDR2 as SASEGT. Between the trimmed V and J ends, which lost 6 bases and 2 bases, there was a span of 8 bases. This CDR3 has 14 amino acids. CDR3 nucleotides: TGTGCCAGCAGGCAGGGCGCCTATAATTCACCCCTCCACTTT. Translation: CASRQGAYNSPLHF.

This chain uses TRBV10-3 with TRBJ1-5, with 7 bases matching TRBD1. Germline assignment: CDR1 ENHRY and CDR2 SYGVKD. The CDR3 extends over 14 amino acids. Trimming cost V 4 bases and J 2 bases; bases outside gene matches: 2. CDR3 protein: CAISGTGRNQPQHF. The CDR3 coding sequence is TGTGCCATCAGTGGGACAGGCCGCAATCAGCCCCAGCATTTT.

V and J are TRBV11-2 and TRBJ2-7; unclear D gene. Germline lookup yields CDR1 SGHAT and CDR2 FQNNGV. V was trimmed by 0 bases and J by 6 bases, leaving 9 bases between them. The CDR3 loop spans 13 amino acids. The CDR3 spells CASSLDWTSEQYF. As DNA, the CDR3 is TGTGCCAGCAGCTTAGATTGGACCTCCGAGCAGTACTTC.

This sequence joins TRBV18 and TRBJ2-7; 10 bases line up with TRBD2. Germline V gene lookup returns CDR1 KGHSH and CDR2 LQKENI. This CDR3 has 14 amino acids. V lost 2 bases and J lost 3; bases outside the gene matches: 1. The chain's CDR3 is CASSPLAGGYEQYF. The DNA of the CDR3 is TGTGCCAGCTCACCATTAGCGGGGGGCTACGAGCAGTACTTC.

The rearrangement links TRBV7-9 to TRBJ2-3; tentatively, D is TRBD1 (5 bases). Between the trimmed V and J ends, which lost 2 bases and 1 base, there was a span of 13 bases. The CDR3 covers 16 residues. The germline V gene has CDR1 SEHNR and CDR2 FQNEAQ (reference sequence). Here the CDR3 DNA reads TGTGCCAGCAGCTTAAGGGGTCTAGGGGGCACAGATACGCAGTATTTT. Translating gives CASSLRGLGGTDTQYF.

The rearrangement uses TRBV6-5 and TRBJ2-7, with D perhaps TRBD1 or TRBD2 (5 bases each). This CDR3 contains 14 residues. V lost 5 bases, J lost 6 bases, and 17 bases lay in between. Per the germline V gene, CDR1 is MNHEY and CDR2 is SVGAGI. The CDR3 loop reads CASSAQGRAGEQYF. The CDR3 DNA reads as TGTGCCAGCAGTGCCCAGGGCAGGGCGGGCGAGCAGTACTTC.

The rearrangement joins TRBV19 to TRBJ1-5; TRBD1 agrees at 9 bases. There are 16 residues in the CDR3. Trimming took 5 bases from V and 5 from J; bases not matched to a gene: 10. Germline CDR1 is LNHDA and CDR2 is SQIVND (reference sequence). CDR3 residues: CASSRRQGEGYQPQHF. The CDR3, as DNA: TGTGCCAGTAGTCGCAGACAGGGGGAGGGTTATCAGCCCCAGCATTTT.